These 29 T cell receptor beta chains were sequenced from one sample in a study of cytomegalovirus exposure and HLA in healthy donors. Data came from immunoSEQ multiplex PCR; TCRdb stores just in-frame clones and leaves some out. The repertoire holds around 250,000 clones, about 90% seen once, with 3% to 3.5% in the top ten. Sequencing used PBMCs. The origin of the receptors is a woman in her 30s in good health and CMV-seronegative.

The chain carries TRBV19 and TRBJ2-7; 9 bases map to TRBD1. V was clipped by 3 bases and J by 6 bases; unmatched bases: 9. The germline V gene encodes CDR1 LNHDA and CDR2 SQIVND (reference sequence). The CDR3 length is 15 residues. The CDR3 protein is CASSIGGQGSAEQYF. The CDR3 region has the DNA TGTGCCAGTAGTATCGGGGGACAGGGATCCGCCGAGCAGTACTTC.

This chain uses TRBV9 with TRBJ2-1; 9 bases are shared with TRBD2. The CDR3 sequence is 15 residues long. The trim removed 3 bases at V and 4 bases at J, leaving 5 bases unmatched. CDR1 is SGDLS and CDR2 is YYNGEE in the germline V gene. The CDR3 reads CASSGSGRGYNEQFF. CDR3 bases: TGTGCCAGCAGCGGTAGCGGGAGAGGGTACAATGAGCAGTTCTTC.

The chain combines TRBV11-3 with TRBJ2-2; D call uncertain. Germline lookup yields CDR1 SGHNT and CDR2 YENEEA. The CDR3 is made up of 13 amino acids. V dropped 1 base and J dropped 4 bases, with 4 bases sitting between them. CDR3 DNA: TGTGCCAGCAGCTTAGTCGGCACCGGGGAGCTGTTTTTT. Encoded protein: CASSLVGTGELFF.

The chain joins TRBV7-8 to TRBJ1-1; D unclear. This CDR3 region has 16 residues. V dropped 1 base and J dropped 0 bases, with 12 bases sitting between them. Germline CDR1 SGHVS, CDR2 FQNEAQ. This CDR3 is CASSLVVHSLNTEAFF. The CDR3 DNA sequence: TGTGCCAGCAGCTTAGTAGTGCACAGTTTGAACACTGAAGCTTTCTTT. Supplemented by reference TRBV7-8 and TRBJ1-1, the full variable domain reads GAGVSQSPRYKVAKRGQDVALRCDPISGHVSLFWYQQALGQGPEFLTYFQNEAQLDKSGLPSDRFFAERPEGSVSTLKIQRTQQEDSAVYLCASSLVVHSLNTEAFFGQGTRLTVV.

The chain uses TRBV7-2 and TRBJ2-5; D gene unclear. The CDR3 extends over 14 amino acids. Trimming stripped 5 bases from V and 0 bases from J, with 10 bases between. Germline V gene sequence: CDR1 SGHTA, CDR2 FQGNSA. CDR3 protein: CASSTRSYQETQYF. DNA for the CDR3: TGTGCCAGCAGCACCCGCAGTTACCAAGAGACCCAGTACTTC.

The chain joins TRBV7-2 to TRBJ1-5; D gene unclear. The CDR3 spans 14 residues. V gave up 2 bases and J gave up 5 bases, with 10 bases separating them. From germline, CDR1 is SGHTA and CDR2 FQGNSA. The chain's CDR3 is CASSLRGGYQPQHF. In DNA, the CDR3 is TGTGCCAGCAGCTTACGGGGAGGGTATCAGCCCCAGCATTTT. Full variable domain (rest looked up from reference TRBV7-2 and TRBJ1-5): GAGVSQSPSNKVTEKGKDVELRCDPISGHTALYWYRQSLGQGLEFLIYFQGNSAPDKSGLPSDRFSAERTGGSVSTLTIQRTQQEDSAVYLCASSLRGGYQPQHFGDGTRLSIL.

The genes are TRBV5-1 and TRBJ1-1; TRBD1 matches 8 bases. This CDR3 has 15 residues. CDR1 and CDR2 from the germline V gene are SGHRS and YFSETQ. With V trimmed by 4 bases and J by 3 bases, 8 bases remained unmatched. CDR3 sequence reads: CASSPTGVLDTEAFF. The CDR3 coding sequence is TGCGCCAGCAGCCCGACAGGGGTATTGGACACTGAAGCTTTCTTT. The full variable domain, in which reference TRBV5-1 and TRBJ1-1 provide the parts outside the CDR3, is KAGVTQTPRYLIKTRGQQVTLSCSPISGHRSVSWYQQTPGQGLQFLFEYFSETQRNKGNFPGRFSGRQFSNSRSEMNVSTLELGDSALYLCASSPTGVLDTEAFFGQGTRLTVV.

This clone was detected only once. The sample holds other DNA sequences that translate to the same CDR3. The genes are TRBV7-9 and TRBJ2-2; 11 nucleotides match TRBD2. CDR1 is SEHNR and CDR2 is FQNEAQ in the germline V gene (reference sequence). The CDR3 runs 16 residues. V lost 5 bases and J lost 2; bases outside the gene matches: 4. The DNA of the CDR3 is TGTGCCAGCAGCACCGGGACTAGCGGAAACACCGGGGAGCTGTTTTTT. Encoded protein: CASSTGTSGNTGELFF.

This rearrangement joins TRBV27 to TRBJ2-1; 9 bases fit TRBD2. This CDR3 spans 13 amino acids. Germline loops: CDR1 MNHEY, CDR2 SMNVEV (reference sequence). After removal of 5 bases from V and 8 bases from J, the junction contained 4 bases not matched to a gene. CDR3 in amino acids: CASSQGLAYEQFF. Written as DNA, the CDR3 is TGTGCCAGCAGTCAGGGACTAGCTTATGAGCAGTTCTTC.

The chain employs TRBV7-9 and TRBJ2-3; no firm D call. Trimming shortened V by 5 bases and J by 4 bases, and 4 bases separated the two germline ends. The germline V gene has CDR1 SEHNR and CDR2 FQNEAQ (reference sequence). The CDR3 length is 11 residues. This CDR3 is CASSGPDTQYF. The CDR3 DNA reads as TGTGCCAGCAGCGGGCCAGATACGCAGTATTTT. The full variable domain, completed using reference TRBV7-9 and TRBJ2-3, is DTGVSQNPRHKITKRGQNVTFRCDPISEHNRLYWYRQTLGQGPEFLTYFQNEAQLEKSRLLSDRFSAERPKGSFSTLEIQRTEQGDSAMYLCASSGPDTQYFGPGTRLTVL.

This clone was detected ten times or more. The V gene is TRBV11-2, the J gene TRBJ2-7; the match to TRBD2 covers 10 bases. Germline lookup yields CDR1 SGHAT and CDR2 FQNNGV. The CDR3 length is 14 residues. V was pared by 2 bases and J by 6 bases, with 4 bases of the junction left unmatched. CDR3 loop: CASSLPGLASEQYF. CDR3 in DNA: TGTGCCAGCAGCTTACCGGGACTAGCGTCCGAGCAGTACTTC.

DNA for the CDR3: TGTGCCAGCAGCCAGGGGTATAGCAATCAGCCCCAGCATTTT. It is translated as CASSQGYSNQPQHF. The chain recombines TRBV5-6 with TRBJ1-5; D is perhaps TRBD1 (6 bases). The V end lost 4 bases, the J end lost 0 bases, and 8 bases lay between the germline ends. Germline values: CDR1 SGHDT, CDR2 YYEEEE. The CDR3 loop spans 14 amino acids. The whole variable domain, remainder taken from reference TRBV5-6 and TRBJ1-5, is DAGVTQSPTHLIKTRGQQVTLRCSPKSGHDTVSWYQQALGQGPQFIFQYYEEEERQRGNFPDRFSGHQFPNYSSELNVNALLLGDSALYLCASSQGYSNQPQHFGDGTRLSIL.

This chain uses TRBV7-6 with TRBJ2-5; unclear D gene. Trimming left V 5 bases short and J 1 base short, with 11 bases between. CDR1 is SGHVS and CDR2 is FNYEAQ in the germline V gene. The CDR3 runs to 14 residues. The CDR3 spells CASSPWVGQETQYF. The CDR3 region has the DNA TGTGCCAGCAGCCCTTGGGTAGGCCAAGAGACCCAGTACTTC.

The rearrangement joins TRBV6-5 to TRBJ2-7, with 10 positions matching TRBD2. This CDR3 region has 15 residues. V gave up 5 bases and J gave up 1 base; unmatched junction bases: 5. In germline, CDR1 is MNHEY, CDR2 SVGAGI. CDR3 DNA sequence: TGTGCCAGCAGTCGGACTAGCGGTTCTTCCTACGAGCAGTACTTC. It encodes CASSRTSGSSYEQYF.

This clone occurred once. Other DNA sequences in the same sample also yield this CDR3. The DNA for the CDR3 is TGCAGCGTTGAGGGCGGGAGAACAGATACGCAGTATTTT. It is translated as CSVEGGRTDTQYF. The chain uses TRBV29-1 and TRBJ2-3, with 7 bases matching TRBD2. Per the germline V gene, CDR1 is SQVTM and CDR2 is ANQGSEA. The CDR3 is made up of 13 amino acids. Trimming removed 3 bases from V and 3 bases from J; junction bases left unmatched: 3.

The chain links TRBV7-3 to TRBJ2-2; 10 bases are a match to TRBD2. CDR3 size: 15 residues. V gave up 5 bases and J gave up 5 bases; unmatched junction bases: 5. CDR1 SGHTA and CDR2 FQGTGA come from the germline V gene. CDR3 loop: CASSPGGLATGELFF. The CDR3 bases are TGTGCCAGCAGCCCTGGGGGACTAGCGACCGGGGAGCTGTTTTTT.

Only one count was recorded for this clone. This chain links TRBV7-3 with TRBJ2-5; no firm D call. The CDR3 totals 14 residues. Trimming shortened V by 2 bases and J by 2 bases, and 9 bases separated the two germline ends. The germline V gene has CDR1 SGHTA and CDR2 FQGTGA. This chain's CDR3 is CASSLAGTQETQYF. The CDR3, as DNA: TGTGCCAGCAGCTTAGCAGGAACTCAAGAGACCCAGTACTTC.

The chain couples TRBV5-4 to TRBJ1-1; 10 bases line up with TRBD1. This CDR3 contains 17 residues. Germline CDR1 reads SGHNT; CDR2 reads YYREEE (reference sequence). V dropped 4 bases and J dropped 3; count of bases not matched to a gene: 12. CDR3 region: CASSRTGQGPLDTEAFF. The CDR3 coding sequence is TGTGCCAGCAGCCGTACGGGACAGGGGCCCTTAGACACTGAAGCTTTCTTT.

The J gene is TRBJ2-7, the V gene TRBV4-1; 9 nucleotides match TRBD1. The germline gives CDR1 MGHRA, CDR2 YSYEKL. There are 16 residues in the CDR3. The junction had 11 bases not matched to a gene; V was cut back by 5 bases and J by 3 bases. The CDR3 bases are TGCGCCAGCAGCTACCTGCCGGGACAGGGTTTCTACGAGCAGTACTTC. This codes for CASSYLPGQGFYEQYF.

The V call is TRBV11-2, the J call TRBJ2-7; 7 bases are shared with TRBD1. There are 13 residues in the CDR3. V dropped 1 base and J dropped 5; count of bases not matched to a gene: 2. CDR1 and CDR2 (germline): SGHAT, FQNNGV. The CDR3 sequence is CASSLGGGDEQYF. For the CDR3, the DNA is TGTGCCAGCAGCTTAGGAGGGGGCGACGAGCAGTACTTC.

This chain connects TRBV6-1 to TRBJ1-1; D call uncertain. CDR1 and CDR2 (germline): MNHNS, SASEGT. CDR3 size: 12 residues. Trimming cost V 6 bases and J 1 base, with 6 bases left between them. The CDR3 nucleotides read TGTGCCAGCAGGGCCGGGAACACTGAAGCTTTCTTT. Translation: CASRAGNTEAFF.

The J gene is TRBJ2-5, the V gene TRBV11-2; weak D call: TRBD2 (6 bases). The V end was cut by 4 bases, the J end by 4 bases, with 16 bases between. CDR1 and CDR2 from the germline V gene are SGHAT and FQNNGV. This CDR3 has 15 amino acids. The CDR3: CASSSPTSARETQYF. The CDR3 DNA follows: TGTGCCAGCAGCTCCCCGACTAGTGCGAGAGAGACCCAGTACTTC. The complete variable domain, with remaining parts taken from reference TRBV11-2 and TRBJ2-5, reads EAGVAQSPRYKIIEKRQSVAFWCNPISGHATLYWYQQILGQGPKLLIQFQNNGVVDDSQLPKDRFSAERLKGVDSTLKIQPAKLEDSAVYLCASSSPTSARETQYFGPGTRLLVL.

The rearrangement uses TRBV2 and TRBJ2-1; TRBD1 agrees at 7 bases. The CDR3 spans 15 residues. Germline V gene sequence: CDR1 SNHLY, CDR2 FYNNEI. V lost 2 bases and J lost 1; bases outside the gene matches: 2. The CDR3 loop is CASSENRGSYNEQFF. Here the CDR3 DNA reads TGTGCCAGCAGTGAAAACAGGGGTTCCTACAATGAGCAGTTCTTC.

V and J are TRBV5-1 and TRBJ2-1; TRBD2 aligns across 14 bases. CDR3 size: 20 residues. Germline V gene lookup returns CDR1 SGHRS and CDR2 YFSETQ. Trimming at V came to 2 bases and at J to 5 bases, leaving 15 bases not matched to a gene. CDR3 amino acids: CASSFKVPGLAGVRNNEQFF. Written as DNA, the CDR3 is TGCGCCAGCAGCTTCAAGGTCCCGGGACTAGCGGGGGTGCGGAACAATGAGCAGTTCTTC. Full variable domain (rest looked up from reference TRBV5-1 and TRBJ2-1): KAGVTQTPRYLIKTRGQQVTLSCSPISGHRSVSWYQQTPGQGLQFLFEYFSETQRNKGNFPGRFSGRQFSNSRSEMNVSTLELGDSALYLCASSFKVPGLAGVRNNEQFFGPGTRLTVL.

The chain employs TRBV11-2 and TRBJ2-4; possible D gene TRBD2, 5 bases. V lost 5 bases to trimming and J lost 5 bases, with 16 bases between them. The germline V gene has CDR1 SGHAT and CDR2 FQNNGV. The CDR3 is made up of 15 amino acids. This CDR3 is CASSPAAWRENIQYF. Written as DNA, the CDR3 is TGTGCCAGCAGCCCCGCGGCCTGGCGGGAAAACATTCAGTACTTC.

The chain is built from TRBV4-3 and TRBJ2-1; D possibly corresponds to TRBD1 (6 bases). Germline-derived CDR1 and CDR2 are LGHNA and YSLEER. The length of the CDR3 is 13 residues. With 5 bases removed from V and 6 bases from J, the gap between germline ends came to 11 bases. The CDR3 DNA reads as TGCGCCAGCAGCTCTGGGGGCGGCAATGAGCAGTTCTTC. As protein: CASSSGGGNEQFF.

The rearrangement uses TRBV19 and TRBJ2-1, with 8 bases identical to TRBD2. Germline V lookup: CDR1 LNHDA, CDR2 SQIVND (reference sequence). J gave up 8 bases and V 1 base, and 7 bases lay outside the gene matches. The CDR3 is made up of 15 amino acids. The CDR3 here is CASSIGSGSLYEQFF. CDR3 DNA: TGTGCCAGTAGTATAGGGAGCGGGAGTCTCTATGAGCAGTTCTTC.

The rearrangement uses TRBV28 and TRBJ1-1; D unresolved. Per the germline V gene, CDR1 is MDHEN and CDR2 is SYDVKM. The CDR3 has 12 residues. Between the trimmed V and J ends, which lost 3 bases and 7 bases, there was a span of 9 bases. The CDR3 sequence is CASSLESVEAFF. The DNA of the CDR3 is TGTGCCAGCAGTTTGGAATCGGTTGAAGCTTTCTTT.

The chain combines TRBV29-1 with TRBJ2-7, with 9 nucleotides matching TRBD1. CDR1 and CDR2 (germline): SQVTM, ANQGSEA. This CDR3 region has 13 residues. The V gene end was trimmed by 7 bases and the J gene end by 4 bases; junction bases not matched to a gene: 8. CDR3 protein: CSALGQGKYEQYF. CDR3 coding DNA: TGCAGCGCCCTGGGACAGGGTAAATACGAGCAGTACTTC.